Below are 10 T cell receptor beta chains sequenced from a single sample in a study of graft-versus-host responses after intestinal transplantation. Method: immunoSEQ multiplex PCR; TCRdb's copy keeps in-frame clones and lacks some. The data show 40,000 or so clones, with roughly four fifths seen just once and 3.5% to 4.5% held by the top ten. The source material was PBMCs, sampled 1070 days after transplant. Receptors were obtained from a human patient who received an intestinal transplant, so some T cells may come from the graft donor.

The CDR3 region has the DNA TGTGCCACCAGCAGAGACCCATTGGAAGAAGCTTTCTTT. This encodes CATSRDPLEEAFF. This sequence joins TRBV15 and TRBJ1-1; D not certain. The CDR3 runs 13 residues. CDR1 is LNHNV, CDR2 YYDKDF, per germline (reference sequence). Trimming cost V 0 bases and J 8 bases, with 10 bases left between them.

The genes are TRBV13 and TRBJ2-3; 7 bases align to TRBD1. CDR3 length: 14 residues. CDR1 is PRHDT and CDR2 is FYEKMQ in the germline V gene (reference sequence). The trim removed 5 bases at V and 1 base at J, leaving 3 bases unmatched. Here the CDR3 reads CASSRQGGTDTQYF. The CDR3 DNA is TGTGCCAGCAGCCGCCAGGGGGGCACAGATACGCAGTATTTT.

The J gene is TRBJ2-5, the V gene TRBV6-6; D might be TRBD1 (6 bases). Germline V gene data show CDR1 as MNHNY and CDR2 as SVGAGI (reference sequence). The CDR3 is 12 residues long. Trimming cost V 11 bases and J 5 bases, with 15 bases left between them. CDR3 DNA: TGTGCCGGGGGCCCTGAGCGGGAGACCCAGTACTTC. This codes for CAGGPERETQYF.

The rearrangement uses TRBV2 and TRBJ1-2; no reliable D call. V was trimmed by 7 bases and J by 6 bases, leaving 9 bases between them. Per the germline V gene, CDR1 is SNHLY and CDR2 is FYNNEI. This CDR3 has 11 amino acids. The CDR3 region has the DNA TGTGCCAGCACCCGGGGAGATGGCTACACCTTC. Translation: CASTRGDGYTF.

In nucleotides, the CDR3 is TGTGCCAGCAGTTCTCGGGGACTAGCGGGAGAAAAAAACATTCAGTACTTC. Amino acid sequence: CASSSRGLAGEKNIQYF. The chain is built from TRBV27 and TRBJ2-4, with TRBD2 matching over 14 bases. After removal of 4 bases from V and 4 bases from J, the junction contained 6 bases not matched to a gene. Germline assignment: CDR1 MNHEY and CDR2 SMNVEV (reference sequence). This CDR3 is built from 17 residues.

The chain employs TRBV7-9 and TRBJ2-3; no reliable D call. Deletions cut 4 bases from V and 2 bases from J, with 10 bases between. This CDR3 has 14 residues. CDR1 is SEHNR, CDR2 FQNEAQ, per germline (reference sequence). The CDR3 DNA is TGTGCCAGCAGCTCAACCGTGAACACAGATACGCAGTATTTT. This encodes CASSSTVNTDTQYF. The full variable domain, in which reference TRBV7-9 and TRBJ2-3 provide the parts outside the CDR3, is DTGVSQNPRHKITKRGQNVTFRCDPISEHNRLYWYRQTLGQGPEFLTYFQNEAQLEKSRLLSDRFSAERPKGSFSTLEIQRTEQGDSAMYLCASSSTVNTDTQYFGPGTRLTVL.

The CDR3 protein is CASSPWDFHDYGYTF. The CDR3 DNA reads TGTGCCAGCAGCCCATGGGACTTCCACGACTATGGCTACACCTTC. The rearrangement links TRBV4-2 to TRBJ1-2; the D gene is possibly TRBD1 (5 bases). Germline V gives CDR1 LGHNA, CDR2 YNFKEQ. The CDR3 is 15 residues long. The germline V and J ends were trimmed by 4 bases and 3 bases, with 15 bases remaining between them.

DNA of the CDR3: TGTGCCAGCAGCCAACAGGGGCTACAAGAGACCCAGTACTTC. Amino acids: CASSQQGLQETQYF. The chain is built from TRBV11-2 and TRBJ2-5, with 7 bases fitting TRBD1. The CDR3 has 14 residues. V was clipped by 5 bases and J by 2 bases; unmatched bases: 5. Germline assignment: CDR1 SGHAT and CDR2 FQNNGV.

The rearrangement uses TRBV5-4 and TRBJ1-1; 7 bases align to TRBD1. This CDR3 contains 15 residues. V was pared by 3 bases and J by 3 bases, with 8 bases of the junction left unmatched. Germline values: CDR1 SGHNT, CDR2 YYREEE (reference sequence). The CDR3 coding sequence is TGTGCCAGCAGCTCGATGAACAGGGGATACACTGAAGCTTTCTTT. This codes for CASSSMNRGYTEAFF.

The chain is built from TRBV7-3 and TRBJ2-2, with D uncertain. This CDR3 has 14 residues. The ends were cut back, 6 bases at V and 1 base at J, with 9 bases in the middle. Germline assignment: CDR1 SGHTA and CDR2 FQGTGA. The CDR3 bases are TGTGCCAGCAGTCCGTTGGGGAACACCGGGGAGCTGTTTTTT. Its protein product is CASSPLGNTGELFF.